This T cell receptor (beta chain) originates from a study of regulatory T cells in long-lasting Graves disease. Study overall: Persistence in Graves' disease denoted antithyroid drug use beyond 5 years alongside positive TSH receptor antibodies.

CDR3-region Arm-PCR and iRepertoire HTBI primers produced the TCR beta libraries. A single record per CDR3 protein comes from TCRdb applying MiXCR to the multiplex PCR reads. This table holds 300,000 or so distinct CDR3 sequences, about 18% found once. Study-wide points: It was in persistent disease that TRBV28, TRBJ1-2 and TRBJ2-5 were favored.

The time point denotes: persistent/refractory GD, antithyroid drugs over 5 years with positive TRAb. Extracted RNA from PBMCs served as the source of the TCR library. Patients hailed from an endocrinology department in Xi'an, China. Tubes containing EDTA received approximately 9.8 milliliters of drawn peripheral blood. V shed 1 base and J shed 3 bases, with 15 bases lying between them. CDR1 MNHEY and CDR2 SMNVEV come from the germline V gene (reference sequence). CDR3 size: 16 residues. In its sample, this clonotype was seen a few times. Its antigen remains unidentified. This specimen was peripheral blood mononuclear cells (PBMCs), taken when the disease was refractory, from a patient treated with antithyroid drugs. The TCR sequence derives from a female donor with Graves disease. The rearrangement links TRBV27 to TRBJ1-1; TRBD1 is a possible D gene (6 bases). CDR3 in DNA: TGTGCCAGCAGTTTATATTTTCTGGGGGCGGACACTGAAGCTTTCTTT. It codes for CASSLYFLGADTEAFF.